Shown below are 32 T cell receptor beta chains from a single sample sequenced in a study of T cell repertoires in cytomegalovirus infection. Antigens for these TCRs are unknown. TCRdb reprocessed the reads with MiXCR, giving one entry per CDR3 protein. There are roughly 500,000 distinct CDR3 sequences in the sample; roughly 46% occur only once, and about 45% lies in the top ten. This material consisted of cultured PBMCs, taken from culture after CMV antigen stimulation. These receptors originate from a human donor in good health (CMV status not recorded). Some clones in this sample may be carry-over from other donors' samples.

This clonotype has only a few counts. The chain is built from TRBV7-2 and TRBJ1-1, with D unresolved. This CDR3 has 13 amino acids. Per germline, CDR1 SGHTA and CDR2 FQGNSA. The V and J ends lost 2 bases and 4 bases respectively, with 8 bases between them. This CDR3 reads CASSLRRATEAFF. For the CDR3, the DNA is TGTGCCAGCAGCTTAAGGAGGGCCACTGAAGCTTTCTTT.

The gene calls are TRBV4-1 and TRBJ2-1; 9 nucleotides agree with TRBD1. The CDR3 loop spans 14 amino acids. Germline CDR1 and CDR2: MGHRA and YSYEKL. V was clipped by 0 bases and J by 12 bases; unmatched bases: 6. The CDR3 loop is CASSQEGTGRTQFF. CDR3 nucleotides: TGCGCCAGCAGCCAAGAAGGGACAGGGAGGACGCAGTTCTTC.

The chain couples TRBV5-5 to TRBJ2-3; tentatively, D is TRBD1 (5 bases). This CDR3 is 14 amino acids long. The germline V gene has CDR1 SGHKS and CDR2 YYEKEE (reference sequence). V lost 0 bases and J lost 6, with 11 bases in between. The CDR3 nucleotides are TGTGCCAGCAGCTTGGGCGTTGGGGCGGATACGCAGTATTTT. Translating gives CASSLGVGADTQYF.

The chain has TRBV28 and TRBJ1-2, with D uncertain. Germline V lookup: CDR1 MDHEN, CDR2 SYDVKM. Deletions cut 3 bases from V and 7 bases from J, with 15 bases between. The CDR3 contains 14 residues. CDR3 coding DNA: TGTGCCAGCAGTTTTTCCGCCTATAACGGTGGCTACACCTTC. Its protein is CASSFSAYNGGYTF.

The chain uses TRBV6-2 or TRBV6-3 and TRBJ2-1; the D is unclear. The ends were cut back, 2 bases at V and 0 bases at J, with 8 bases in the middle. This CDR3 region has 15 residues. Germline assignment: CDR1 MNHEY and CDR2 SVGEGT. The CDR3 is CASSYGDPSYNEQFF. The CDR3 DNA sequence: TGTGCCAGCAGTTACGGGGATCCCTCCTACAATGAGCAGTTCTTC.

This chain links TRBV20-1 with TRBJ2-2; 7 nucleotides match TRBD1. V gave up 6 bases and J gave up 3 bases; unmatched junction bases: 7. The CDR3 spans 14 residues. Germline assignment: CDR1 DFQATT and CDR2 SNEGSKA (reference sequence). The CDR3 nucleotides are TGCAGTGCCCTAGAGACAGGGTACACCGGGGAGCTGTTTTTT. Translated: CSALETGYTGELFF.

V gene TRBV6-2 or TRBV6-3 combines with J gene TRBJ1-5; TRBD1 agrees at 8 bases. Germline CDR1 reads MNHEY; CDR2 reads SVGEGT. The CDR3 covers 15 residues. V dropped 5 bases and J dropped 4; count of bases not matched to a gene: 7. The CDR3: CASSTPDRENQPQHF. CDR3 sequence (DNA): TGTGCCAGCAGTACTCCGGACAGGGAAAATCAGCCCCAGCATTTT.

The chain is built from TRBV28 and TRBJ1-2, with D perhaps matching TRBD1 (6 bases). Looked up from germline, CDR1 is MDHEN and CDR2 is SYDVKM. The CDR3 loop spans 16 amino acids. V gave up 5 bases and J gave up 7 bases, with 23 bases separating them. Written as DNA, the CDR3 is TGTGCCAGCAGTCCTGACGCCGAATACCGGACAGTTGGCTACACCTTC. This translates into CASSPDAEYRTVGYTF.

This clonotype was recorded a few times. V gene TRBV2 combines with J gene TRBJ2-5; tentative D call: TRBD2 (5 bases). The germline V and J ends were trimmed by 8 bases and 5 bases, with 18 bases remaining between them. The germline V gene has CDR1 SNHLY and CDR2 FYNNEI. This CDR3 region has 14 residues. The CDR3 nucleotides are TGTGCCAGCCTTCGGCAGGTGCGAGGGGAGACCCAGTACTTC. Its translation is CASLRQVRGETQYF.

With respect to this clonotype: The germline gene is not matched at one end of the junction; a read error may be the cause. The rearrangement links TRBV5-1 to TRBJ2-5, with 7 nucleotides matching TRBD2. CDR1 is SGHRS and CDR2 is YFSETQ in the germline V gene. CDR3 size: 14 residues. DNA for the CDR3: TGTGCCAGCAGCGACCGGGGGGACCAAGAGACCCAGTACTTC. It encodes CASSDRGDQETQYF.

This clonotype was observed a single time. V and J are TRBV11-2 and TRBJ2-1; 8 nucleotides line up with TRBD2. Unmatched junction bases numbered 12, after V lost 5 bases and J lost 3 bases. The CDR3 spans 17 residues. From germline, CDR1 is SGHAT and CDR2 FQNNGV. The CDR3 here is CASSPREWRGVYNEQFF. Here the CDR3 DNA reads TGTGCCAGCAGCCCCCGGGAATGGCGGGGGGTCTACAATGAGCAGTTCTTC.

CDR3 nucleotides: TGCGCCAGCAGCTTGTCCCGGGCAGGGCGCGATGAGCAGTTCTTC. Amino acids: CASSLSRAGRDEQFF. The chain has TRBV5-1 and TRBJ2-1; D might be TRBD1 (5 bases). V was trimmed by 1 base and J by 8 bases, leaving 16 bases between them. Per the germline V gene, CDR1 is SGHRS and CDR2 is YFSETQ. The CDR3 spans 15 residues.

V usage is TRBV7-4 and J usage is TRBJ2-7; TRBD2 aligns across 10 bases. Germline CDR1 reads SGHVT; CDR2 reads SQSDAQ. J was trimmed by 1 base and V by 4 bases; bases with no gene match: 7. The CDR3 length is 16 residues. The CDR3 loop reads CASSSTGTSVSYEQYF. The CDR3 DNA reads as TGTGCCAGCAGCTCCACCGGGACTAGCGTATCCTACGAGCAGTACTTC.

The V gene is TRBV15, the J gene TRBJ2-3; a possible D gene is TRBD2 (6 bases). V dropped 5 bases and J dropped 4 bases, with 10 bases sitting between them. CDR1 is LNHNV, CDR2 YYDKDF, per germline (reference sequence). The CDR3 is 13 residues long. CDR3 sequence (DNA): TGTGCCACCAGCCCCCGGGGGTCAGATACGCAGTATTTT. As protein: CATSPRGSDTQYF.

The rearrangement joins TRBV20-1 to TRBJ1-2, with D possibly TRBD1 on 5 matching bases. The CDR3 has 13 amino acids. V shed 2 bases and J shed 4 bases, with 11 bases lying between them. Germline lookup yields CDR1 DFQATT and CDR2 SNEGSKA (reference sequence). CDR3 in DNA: TGCAGTGCTAGACAGGGACTTAGCTATGGCTACACCTTC. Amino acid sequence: CSARQGLSYGYTF.

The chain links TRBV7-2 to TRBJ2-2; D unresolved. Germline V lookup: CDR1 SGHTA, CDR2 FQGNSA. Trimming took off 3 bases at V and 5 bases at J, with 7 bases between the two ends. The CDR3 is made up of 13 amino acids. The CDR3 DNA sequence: TGTGCCAGCAGCTTTCGTATGACCGGGGAGCTGTTTTTT. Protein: CASSFRMTGELFF.

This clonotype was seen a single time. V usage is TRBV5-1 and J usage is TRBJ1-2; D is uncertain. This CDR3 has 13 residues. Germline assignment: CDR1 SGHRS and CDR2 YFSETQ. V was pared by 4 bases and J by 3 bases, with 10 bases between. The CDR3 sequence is CASSVDGDYGYTF. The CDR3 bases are TGCGCCAGCAGCGTAGACGGGGACTATGGCTACACCTTC.

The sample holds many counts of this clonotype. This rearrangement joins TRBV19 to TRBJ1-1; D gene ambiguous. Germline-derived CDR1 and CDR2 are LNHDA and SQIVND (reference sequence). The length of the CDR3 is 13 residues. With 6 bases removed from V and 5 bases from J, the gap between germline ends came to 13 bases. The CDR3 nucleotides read TGTGCCAGTAGCCGGTATTCTGGAACTGAAGCTTTCTTT. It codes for CASSRYSGTEAFF.

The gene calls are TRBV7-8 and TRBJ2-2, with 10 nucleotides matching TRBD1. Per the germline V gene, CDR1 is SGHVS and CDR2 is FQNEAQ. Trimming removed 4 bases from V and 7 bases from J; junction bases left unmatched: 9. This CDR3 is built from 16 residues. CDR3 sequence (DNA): TGTGCCAGCAGCTCAAGACAGGGGGCCGGTATCGGGGAGCTGTTTTTT. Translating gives CASSSRQGAGIGELFF.

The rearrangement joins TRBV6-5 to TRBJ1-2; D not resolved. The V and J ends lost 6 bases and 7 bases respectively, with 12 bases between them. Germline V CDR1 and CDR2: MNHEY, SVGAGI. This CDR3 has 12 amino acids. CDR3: CASRGRWGGYTF. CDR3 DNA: TGTGCCAGCAGGGGAAGATGGGGTGGCTACACCTTC.

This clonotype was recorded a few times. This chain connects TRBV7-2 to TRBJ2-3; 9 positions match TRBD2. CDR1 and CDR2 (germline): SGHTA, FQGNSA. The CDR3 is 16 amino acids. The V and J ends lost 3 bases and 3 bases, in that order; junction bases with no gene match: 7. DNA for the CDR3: TGTGCCAGCAGCTTGGCAGCGGGAGGACGGACAGATACGCAGTATTTT. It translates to CASSLAAGGRTDTQYF.

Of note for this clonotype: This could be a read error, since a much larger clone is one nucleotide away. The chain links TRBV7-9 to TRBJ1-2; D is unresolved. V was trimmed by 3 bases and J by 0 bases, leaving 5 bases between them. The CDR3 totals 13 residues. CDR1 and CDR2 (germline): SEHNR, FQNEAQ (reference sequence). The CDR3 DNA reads TGTGCCAGCAGCTTCCCCTCTAACTATGGCTACACCTTC. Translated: CASSFPSNYGYTF.

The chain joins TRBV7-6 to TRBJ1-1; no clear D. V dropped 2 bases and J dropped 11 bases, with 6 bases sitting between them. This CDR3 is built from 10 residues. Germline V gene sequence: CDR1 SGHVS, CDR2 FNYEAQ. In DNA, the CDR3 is TGTGCCAGCAGCTTAAATGCGGCTTTCTTT. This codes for CASSLNAAFF.

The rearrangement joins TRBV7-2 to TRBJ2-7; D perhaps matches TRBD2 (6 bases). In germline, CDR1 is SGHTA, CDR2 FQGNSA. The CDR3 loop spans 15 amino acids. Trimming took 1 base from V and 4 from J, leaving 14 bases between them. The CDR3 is CASSLEVGSGYEQYF. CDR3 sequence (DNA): TGTGCCAGCAGCTTAGAGGTCGGGAGCGGATACGAGCAGTACTTC.

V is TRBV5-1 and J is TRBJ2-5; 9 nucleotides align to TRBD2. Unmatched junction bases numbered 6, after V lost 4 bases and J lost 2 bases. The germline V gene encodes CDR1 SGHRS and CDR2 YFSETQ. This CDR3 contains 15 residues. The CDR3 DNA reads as TGCGCCAGCAGCCCCCCGCTAGCGGGACAAGAGACCCAGTACTTC. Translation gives CASSPPLAGQETQYF.

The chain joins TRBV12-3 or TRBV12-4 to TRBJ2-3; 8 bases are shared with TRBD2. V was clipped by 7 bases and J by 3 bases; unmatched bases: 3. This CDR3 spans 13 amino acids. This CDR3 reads CASKAGGTDTQYF. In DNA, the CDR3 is TGTGCCAGCAAGGCGGGGGGTACAGATACGCAGTATTTT.

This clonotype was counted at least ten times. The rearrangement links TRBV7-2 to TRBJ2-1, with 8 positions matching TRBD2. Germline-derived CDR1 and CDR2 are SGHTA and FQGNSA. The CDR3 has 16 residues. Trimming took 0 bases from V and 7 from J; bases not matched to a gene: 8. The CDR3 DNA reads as TGTGCCAGCAGCTTAGCGGTGACTAGCGCGGGGAATGAGCAGTTCTTC. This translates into CASSLAVTSAGNEQFF. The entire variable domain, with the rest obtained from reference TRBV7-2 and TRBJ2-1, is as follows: GAGVSQSPSNKVTEKGKDVELRCDPISGHTALYWYRQSLGQGLEFLIYFQGNSAPDKSGLPSDRFSAERTGGSVSTLTIQRTQQEDSAVYLCASSLAVTSAGNEQFFGPGTRLTVL.

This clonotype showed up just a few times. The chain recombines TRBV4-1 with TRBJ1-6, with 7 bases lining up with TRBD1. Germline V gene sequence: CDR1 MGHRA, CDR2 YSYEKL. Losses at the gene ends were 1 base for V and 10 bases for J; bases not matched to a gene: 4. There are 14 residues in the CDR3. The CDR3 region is CASSQGQGPSPLHF. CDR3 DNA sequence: TGCGCCAGCAGCCAAGGACAGGGTCCCTCACCCCTCCACTTT.

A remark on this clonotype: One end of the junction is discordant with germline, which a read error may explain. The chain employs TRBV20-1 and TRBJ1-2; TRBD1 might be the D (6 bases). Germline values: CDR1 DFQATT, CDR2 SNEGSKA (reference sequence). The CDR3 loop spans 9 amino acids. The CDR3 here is CSATPGHHF. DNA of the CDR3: TGCAGTGCTACACCGGGACACCACTTC.

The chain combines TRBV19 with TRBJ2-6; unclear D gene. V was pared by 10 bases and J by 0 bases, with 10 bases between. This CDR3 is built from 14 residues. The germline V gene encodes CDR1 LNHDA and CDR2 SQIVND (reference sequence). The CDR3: CATSALSGANVLTF. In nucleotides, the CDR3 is TGTGCCACCTCAGCCCTCTCTGGGGCCAACGTCCTGACTTTC. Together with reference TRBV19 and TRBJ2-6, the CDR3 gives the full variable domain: DGGITQSPKYLFRKEGQNVTLSCEQNLNHDAMYWYRQDPGQGLRLIYYSQIVNDFQKGDIAEGYSVSREKKESFPLTVTSAQKNPTAFYLCATSALSGANVLTFGAGSRLTVL.

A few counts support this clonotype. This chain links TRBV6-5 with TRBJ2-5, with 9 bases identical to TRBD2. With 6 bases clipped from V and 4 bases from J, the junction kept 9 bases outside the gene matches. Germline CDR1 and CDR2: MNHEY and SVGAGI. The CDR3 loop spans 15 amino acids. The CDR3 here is CASSSTSGDLETQYF. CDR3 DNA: TGTGCCAGCAGCTCGACTAGCGGAGACTTAGAGACCCAGTACTTC.

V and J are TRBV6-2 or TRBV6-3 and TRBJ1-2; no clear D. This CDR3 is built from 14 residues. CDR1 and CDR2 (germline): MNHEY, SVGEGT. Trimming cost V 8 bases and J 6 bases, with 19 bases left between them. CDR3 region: CASVRHSTYDGYTF. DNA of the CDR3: TGTGCCAGCGTTAGGCACAGCACCTATGATGGCTACACCTTC.